The 7 T cell receptor beta chains given below trace back to one sample, sequenced in a study of blood T cell repertoires in COVID-19. Profiled with immunoSEQ multiplex PCR; TCRdb holds only in-frame clones, not every one. The table lists a few hundred thousand clones, 70% to 90% of them singletons. The sample taken for sequencing was peripheral blood. The receptors come from a young man with active or convalescent COVID-19.

The chain links TRBV6-5 to TRBJ1-1; TRBD1 is a possible D gene (6 bases). Germline lookup yields CDR1 MNHEY and CDR2 SVGAGI. The length of the CDR3 is 13 residues. V was shortened by 6 bases and J by 4 bases, with 12 bases between the two germline ends. CDR3 sequence: CASRNDRLTEAFF. In DNA form, the CDR3 reads TGTGCCAGCAGGAATGACAGGCTCACTGAAGCTTTCTTT.

Comment on this clone: An end of the junction differs from the germline gene, which may be a read error. The rearrangement uses TRBV29-1 and TRBJ2-6; D is perhaps TRBD1 (5 bases). This CDR3 is built from 14 residues. The germline gives CDR1 SQVTM, CDR2 ANQGSEA. The DNA for the CDR3 is TGCAGCGTAGAAGACAGCTCTGGGGCCAACGTCCTGACTTTC. Translation: CSVEDSSGANVLTF.

The gene calls are TRBV6-4 and TRBJ2-1, with 10 bases aligning to TRBD1. Germline V gene sequence: CDR1 MRHNA, CDR2 SNTAGT. This CDR3 has 13 amino acids. Trimming at V came to 6 bases and at J to 8 bases, leaving 4 bases not matched to a gene. CDR3 bases: TGTGCCAGCAGCAGGGACAGGGGATATGAGCAGTTCTTC. This sequence encodes CASSRDRGYEQFF.

The chain employs TRBV13 and TRBJ2-2; a weak D match, TRBD2 (5 bases). From germline, CDR1 is PRHDT and CDR2 FYEKMQ (reference sequence). Trimming pared 5 bases from V and 0 bases from J, leaving 19 bases between. This CDR3 has 18 residues. Written as DNA, the CDR3 is TGTGCCAGCAGCCAAGGGAGCGCTATACCCCCGAACACCGGGGAGCTGTTTTTT. Its translation is CASSQGSAIPPNTGELFF.

This clone was recorded once. The J gene is TRBJ2-5, the V gene TRBV5-1; a weak D match, TRBD1 (5 bases). The CDR3 is 13 amino acids. The V end was cut by 4 bases, the J end by 9 bases, with 16 bases between. CDR1 and CDR2 (germline): SGHRS, YFSETQ. The CDR3: CASSQAPGSAQYF. CDR3 bases: TGCGCCAGCAGCCAAGCCCCAGGGTCAGCCCAGTACTTC.

The chain recombines TRBV29-1 with TRBJ1-2, with TRBD1 identical over 7 bases. After removal of 8 bases from V and 6 bases from J, the junction contained 9 bases not matched to a gene. The CDR3 has 12 residues. Germline V lookup: CDR1 SQVTM, CDR2 ANQGSEA. The CDR3 DNA reads TGCAGCTCGGCCGGGACAGAGAATGGCTACACCTTC. This codes for CSSAGTENGYTF. Using reference TRBV29-1 and TRBJ1-2 for the parts outside the CDR3, the full variable domain is SAVISQKPSRDICQRGTSLTIQCQVDSQVTMMFWYRQQPGQSLTLIATANQGSEATYESGFVIDKFPISRPNLTFSTLTVSNMSPEDSSIYLCSSAGTENGYTFGSGTRLTVV.

V usage is TRBV7-2 and J usage is TRBJ2-5; possibly TRBD2 for D (6 bases). The CDR3 is made up of 13 amino acids. V dropped 5 bases and J dropped 4 bases, with 11 bases sitting between them. The germline V gene has CDR1 SGHTA and CDR2 FQGNSA. CDR3 protein: CASSPGRTETQYF. In DNA form, the CDR3 reads TGTGCCAGCAGCCCAGGGAGGACAGAGACCCAGTACTTC.